These 16 T cell receptor beta chains were sequenced from one sample in a study of blood T cell repertoires in COVID-19. Assay used: immunoSEQ multiplex PCR; TCRdb lists only in-frame clones, some missing. The sample holds approximately 170,000 clones, 80% to 90% seen once. The sample consisted of peripheral blood. These receptor sequences come from a man aged 18 to 30 who had recovered from COVID-19.

The rearrangement joins TRBV6-5 to TRBJ1-1; the D is unclear. This CDR3 has 14 residues. Germline CDR1 and CDR2: MNHEY and SVGAGI. V was shortened by 6 bases and J by 1 base, with 12 bases between the two germline ends. The CDR3 DNA sequence: TGTGCCAGCAGAAAGGCGGCCTCGAACACTGAAGCTTTCTTT. Encoded protein: CASRKAASNTEAFF.

This clone was seen a single time. The CDR3 protein is CAWSARQAEQFF. The CDR3 bases are TGTGCCTGGAGTGCCCGACAGGCCGAGCAGTTCTTC. The chain is built from TRBV30 and TRBJ2-1, with TRBD1 as a possible D gene (6 bases). The CDR3 loop spans 12 amino acids. V was cut by 1 base and J by 10 bases, with 11 bases left in between. From germline, CDR1 is GTSNPN and CDR2 SVGIG (reference sequence).

The chain has TRBV7-9 and TRBJ1-2, with 9 bases lining up with TRBD1. V shed 1 base and J 8 bases; nucleotides not matched to a gene: 8. The CDR3 totals 15 residues. Germline V lookup: CDR1 SEHNR, CDR2 FQNEAQ (reference sequence). The CDR3 loop is CASSLEDRGVLGYTF. The CDR3 coding sequence is TGTGCCAGCAGCTTAGAGGACAGGGGAGTTCTCGGCTACACCTTC. Variable domain in full (rest from reference TRBV7-9 and TRBJ1-2): DTGVSQNPRHKITKRGQNVTFRCDPISEHNRLYWYRQTLGQGPEFLTYFQNEAQLEKSRLLSDRFSAERPKGSFSTLEIQRTEQGDSAMYLCASSLEDRGVLGYTFGSGTRLTVV.

The chain's CDR3 is CSVGGGLAGARETQYF. The CDR3 nucleotides read TGCAGCGTGGGGGGGGGTCTAGCGGGAGCCCGGGAGACCCAGTACTTC. This chain joins TRBV29-1 and TRBJ2-5, with 10 bases aligning to TRBD2. V was pared by 6 bases and J by 5 bases, with 15 bases of the junction left unmatched. The CDR3 length is 16 residues. CDR1 and CDR2 from the germline V gene are SQVTM and ANQGSEA.

V is TRBV20-1 and J is TRBJ1-4, with D perhaps matching TRBD1 (5 bases). The CDR3 contains 15 residues. CDR1 and CDR2 from the germline V gene are DFQATT and SNEGSKA (reference sequence). Trimming cost V 3 bases and J 7 bases, with 18 bases left between them. CDR3 nucleotides: TGCAGTGCTAGTGTACATAGGGGTACGGGTGAAAAACTGTTTTTT. This translates into CSASVHRGTGEKLFF.

This rearrangement joins TRBV2 to TRBJ2-2; D is possibly TRBD1 (6 bases). With 4 bases removed from V and 1 base from J, the gap between germline ends came to 7 bases. CDR1 and CDR2 from the germline V gene are SNHLY and FYNNEI. The length of the CDR3 is 14 residues. The CDR3 is CASSATGNTGELFF. The DNA of the CDR3 is TGTGCCAGCAGTGCGACAGGGAACACCGGGGAGCTGTTTTTT.

This clone was counted a single time. The J gene is TRBJ1-2, the V gene TRBV27; TRBD1 aligns across 8 bases. After removal of 6 bases from V and 2 bases from J, the junction contained 14 bases not matched to a gene. The V gene's germline CDR1 is MNHEY and CDR2 SMNVEV (reference sequence). This CDR3 region has 17 residues. The CDR3 coding sequence is TGTGCCAGCAGCTCGGGGGCGTCAGGGGGCATAAACTATGGCTACACCTTC. Its protein is CASSSGASGGINYGYTF.

The V call is TRBV6-2 or TRBV6-3, the J call TRBJ2-7; 8 bases align to TRBD2. Germline CDR1 is MNHEY and CDR2 is SVGEGT. This CDR3 comprises 16 residues. Trimming at V came to 0 bases and at J to 0 bases, leaving 4 bases not matched to a gene. The CDR3 here is CASSYSYSGSSYEQYF. The CDR3 nucleotides are TGTGCCAGCAGTTACTCATACAGCGGGAGCTCCTACGAGCAGTACTTC.

This clone was counted a few times. The chain links TRBV5-5 to TRBJ1-3; 7 bases are a match to TRBD1. V was pared by 4 bases and J by 9 bases, with 10 bases of the junction left unmatched. There are 14 residues in the CDR3. Germline-derived CDR1 and CDR2 are SGHKS and YYEKEE (reference sequence). The CDR3 region is CASSGTDRLATIYF. CDR3 coding DNA: TGTGCCAGCAGCGGGACGGACAGGCTTGCCACCATATATTTT.

V usage is TRBV27 and J usage is TRBJ2-2, with 7 bases identical to TRBD2. CDR3 length equals 16 residues. Germline CDR1 is MNHEY and CDR2 is SMNVEV (reference sequence). V lost 0 bases and J lost 1; bases outside the gene matches: 2. The CDR3 region is CASSLSGGENTGELFF. The DNA for the CDR3 is TGTGCCAGCAGTTTATCGGGAGGGGAGAACACCGGGGAGCTGTTTTTT.

The chain recombines TRBV25-1 with TRBJ1-1, with a tentative D call TRBD1 (6 bases). V lost 4 bases and J lost 1, with 10 bases in between. Germline V gene lookup returns CDR1 MGHDK and CDR2 SYGVNS. The CDR3 contains 14 residues. The CDR3 region is CASSVGDTNTEAFF. The CDR3 region has the DNA TGTGCCAGCAGTGTAGGGGACACGAACACTGAAGCTTTCTTT.

The rearrangement joins TRBV10-3 to TRBJ2-7; 7 bases agree with TRBD1. Germline CDR1 is ENHRY and CDR2 is SYGVKD. The CDR3 covers 12 residues. CDR3 loop: CASGQGVHEQYF. The CDR3 nucleotides are TGTGCTTCGGGGCAGGGGGTACACGAGCAGTACTTC.

The chain employs TRBV9 and TRBJ2-6; D perhaps matches TRBD1 (5 bases). Per the germline V gene, CDR1 is SGDLS and CDR2 is YYNGEE. This CDR3 comprises 17 residues. V lost 0 bases and J lost 9, with 19 bases in between. CDR3 DNA: TGTGCCAGCAGCGTAGCTCCGCGTGACCCCAGGGTCAACGTCCTGACTTTC. It yields the protein CASSVAPRDPRVNVLTF. The variable domain in full, with the rest retrieved from reference TRBV9 and TRBJ2-6, is DSGVTQTPKHLITATGQRVTLRCSPRSGDLSVYWYQQSLDQGLQFLIQYYNGEERAKGNILERFSAQQFPDLHSELNLSSLELGDSALYFCASSVAPRDPRVNVLTFGAGSRLTVL.

This chain links TRBV11-2 with TRBJ1-6; no clear D gene. Between the trimmed V and J ends, which lost 4 bases and 10 bases, there was a span of 17 bases. The CDR3 has 15 residues. In germline, CDR1 is SGHAT, CDR2 FQNNGV. CDR3 residues: CASSYLIGGGSPLHF. The CDR3 DNA reads TGTGCCAGCAGCTACCTGATAGGAGGTGGATCACCCCTCCACTTT.

The V gene is TRBV10-3, the J gene TRBJ2-5; a weak D match, TRBD1 (5 bases). The CDR3 consists of 13 residues. Trimming pared 4 bases from V and 2 bases from J, leaving 8 bases between. The germline V gene has CDR1 ENHRY and CDR2 SYGVKD. CDR3 sequence: CAISVYRQETQYF. Here the CDR3 DNA reads TGTGCCATCAGTGTGTACAGGCAAGAGACCCAGTACTTC.

This clone has only one observation. The chain links TRBV10-3 to TRBJ2-5, with 7 bases lining up with TRBD1. J was trimmed by 3 bases and V by 6 bases; bases with no gene match: 1. There are 12 residues in the CDR3. Germline V gene lookup returns CDR1 ENHRY and CDR2 SYGVKD. The CDR3 bases are TGTGCCATCAGAACAGGGGAAGAGACCCAGTACTTC. This gives the protein CAIRTGEETQYF.